This T cell receptor beta chain was sequenced in a study of cytomegalovirus exposure and HLA in healthy donors. In the PCR, 60 Vbeta and 13 Jbeta primers were used. Per the study methods: The count from a later analysis was tens of millions of unique TCR beta chains, approximately 9.9 million of them shared. Using immunoSEQ multiplex PCR, the repertoire was profiled, and TCRdb retains in-frame clones only, with some absent. That table supplies the V and J calls and clone size; D and trimming were determined from the DNA. The listing records more than 50,000 clones. There are 17 residues in the CDR3. Germline-derived CDR1 and CDR2 are LGHNA and YSLEER. V lost 3 bases to trimming and J lost 0 bases, with 15 bases between them. Each donor was healthy, and each was a bone marrow donor.

The material sequenced was PBMCs. This chain links TRBV4-3 with TRBJ1-3, with TRBD1 as a possible D gene (5 bases). This receptor was obtained from a woman aged 35 to 49 in good health and CMV-seronegative. CDR3 sequence: CASSHDLGRGSGNTIYF. Written as DNA, the CDR3 is TGCGCCAGCAGCCACGACCTTGGGAGGGGCTCTGGAAACACCATATATTTT.